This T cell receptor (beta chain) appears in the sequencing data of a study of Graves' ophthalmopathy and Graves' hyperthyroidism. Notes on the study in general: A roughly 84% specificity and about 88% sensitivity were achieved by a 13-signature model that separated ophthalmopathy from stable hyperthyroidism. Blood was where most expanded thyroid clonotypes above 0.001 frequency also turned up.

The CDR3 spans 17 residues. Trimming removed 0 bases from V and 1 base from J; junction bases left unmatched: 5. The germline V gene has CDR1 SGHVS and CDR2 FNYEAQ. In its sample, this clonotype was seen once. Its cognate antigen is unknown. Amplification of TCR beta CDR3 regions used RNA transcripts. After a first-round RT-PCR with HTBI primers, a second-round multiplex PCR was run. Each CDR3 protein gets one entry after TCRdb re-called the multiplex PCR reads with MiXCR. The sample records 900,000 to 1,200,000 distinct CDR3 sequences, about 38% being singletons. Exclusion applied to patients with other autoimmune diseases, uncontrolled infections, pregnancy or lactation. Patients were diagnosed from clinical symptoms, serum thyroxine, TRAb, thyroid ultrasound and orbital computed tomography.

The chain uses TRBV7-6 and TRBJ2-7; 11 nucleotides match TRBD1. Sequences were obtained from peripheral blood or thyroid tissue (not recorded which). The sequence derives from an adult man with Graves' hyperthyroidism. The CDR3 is CASSLAPGQGVSYEQYF. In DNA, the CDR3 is TGTGCCAGCAGCTTAGCTCCGGGACAGGGGGTATCCTACGAGCAGTACTTC.